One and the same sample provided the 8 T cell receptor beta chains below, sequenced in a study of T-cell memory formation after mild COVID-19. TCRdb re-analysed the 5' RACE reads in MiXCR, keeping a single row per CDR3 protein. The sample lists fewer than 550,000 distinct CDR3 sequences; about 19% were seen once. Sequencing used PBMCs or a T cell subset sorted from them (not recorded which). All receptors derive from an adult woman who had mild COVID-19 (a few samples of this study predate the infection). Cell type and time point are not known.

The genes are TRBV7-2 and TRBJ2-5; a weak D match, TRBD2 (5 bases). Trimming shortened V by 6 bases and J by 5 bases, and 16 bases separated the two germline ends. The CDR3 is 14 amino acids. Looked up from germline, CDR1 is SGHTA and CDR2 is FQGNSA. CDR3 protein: CASSPSNPRETQYF. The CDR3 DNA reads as TGTGCCAGCAGTCCTAGCAACCCGAGGGAGACCCAGTACTTC.

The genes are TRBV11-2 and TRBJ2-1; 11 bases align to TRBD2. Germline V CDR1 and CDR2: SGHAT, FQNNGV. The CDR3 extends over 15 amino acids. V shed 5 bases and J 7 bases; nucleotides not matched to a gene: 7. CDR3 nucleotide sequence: TGTGCCAGCAGCGTTACTAGCGGGAGTTTTAATGAGCAGTTCTTC. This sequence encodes CASSVTSGSFNEQFF.

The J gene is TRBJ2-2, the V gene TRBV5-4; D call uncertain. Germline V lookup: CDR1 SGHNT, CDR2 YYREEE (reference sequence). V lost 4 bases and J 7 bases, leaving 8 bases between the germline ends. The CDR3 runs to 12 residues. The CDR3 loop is CASSPRGGELFF. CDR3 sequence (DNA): TGTGCCAGCAGCCCTCGAGGCGGGGAGCTGTTTTTT.

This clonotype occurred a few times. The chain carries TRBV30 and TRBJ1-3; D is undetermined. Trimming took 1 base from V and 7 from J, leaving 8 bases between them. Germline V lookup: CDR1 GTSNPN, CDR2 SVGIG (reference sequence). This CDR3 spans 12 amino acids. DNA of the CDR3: TGTGCCTGGAGTGGGGGTGGGAACACCATATATTTT. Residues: CAWSGGGNTIYF.

CDR3 sequence (DNA): TGTGCCAGCAGCTCTTACGCGGGGTCCTACAATGAGCAGTTCTTC. It specifies CASSSYAGSYNEQFF. This chain uses TRBV12-3 or TRBV12-4 with TRBJ2-1; D possibly corresponds to TRBD2 (6 bases). V was pared by 6 bases and J by 1 base, with 13 bases between. The CDR3 totals 15 residues.

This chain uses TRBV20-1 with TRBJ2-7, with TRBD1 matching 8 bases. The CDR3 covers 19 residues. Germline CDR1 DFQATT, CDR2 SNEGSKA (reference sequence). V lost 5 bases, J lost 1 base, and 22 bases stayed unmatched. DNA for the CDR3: TGCAGTGCTCCCCGGCGCATTAGGACAGGGCAGCGAACGTCCTACGAGCAGTACTTC. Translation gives CSAPRRIRTGQRTSYEQYF.

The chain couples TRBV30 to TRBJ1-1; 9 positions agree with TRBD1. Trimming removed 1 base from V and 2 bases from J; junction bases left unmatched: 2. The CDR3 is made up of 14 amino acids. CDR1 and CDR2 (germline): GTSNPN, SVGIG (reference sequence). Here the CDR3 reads CAWSATGGNTEAFF. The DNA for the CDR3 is TGTGCCTGGAGTGCGACAGGGGGAAACACTGAAGCTTTCTTT.

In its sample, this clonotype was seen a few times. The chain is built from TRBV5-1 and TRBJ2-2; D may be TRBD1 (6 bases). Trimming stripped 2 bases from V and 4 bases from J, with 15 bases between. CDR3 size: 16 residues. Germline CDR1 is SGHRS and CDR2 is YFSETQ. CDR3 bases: TGCGCCAGCAGCTTCGGGACACTTTTAAGCACCGGGGAGCTGTTTTTT. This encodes CASSFGTLLSTGELFF. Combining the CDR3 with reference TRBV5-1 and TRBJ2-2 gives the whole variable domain KAGVTQTPRYLIKTRGQQVTLSCSPISGHRSVSWYQQTPGQGLQFLFEYFSETQRNKGNFPGRFSGRQFSNSRSEMNVSTLELGDSALYLCASSFGTLLSTGELFFGEGSRLTVL.